A single sample gave rise to the 10 T cell receptor beta chains below, sequenced in a study of OX40 agonist ivuxolimab in advanced cancers. The receptor library was made with the immunoSEQ multiplex PCR assay. TCRdb took this table from immuneACCESS and kept in-frame rearrangements with V and J called. Such tables lack part of the clones; where checked against another copy, unresolved V genes explain under half of the gap, and the rest is unexplained. Present in this sample are just under 65,000 clones, 70% to 90% of which were seen just once. Approximately 9.4% of the sample is taken by the ten largest. The source was CD4+ or CD8+ T cells sorted from blood, collected in a trial of the OX40 agonist ivuxolimab. All receptors derive from an adult with an advanced solid tumor such as melanoma, head and neck, liver or kidney cancer.

The rearrangement uses TRBV5-5 and TRBJ2-7; perhaps TRBD1 as D (6 bases). CDR3 length equals 15 residues. Trimming left V 4 bases short and J 2 bases short, with 16 bases between. Germline V gene data show CDR1 as SGHKS and CDR2 as YYEKEE (reference sequence). The CDR3 here is CASSPSRAGAYEQYF. The CDR3 region has the DNA TGTGCCAGCAGCCCATCCCGGGCAGGGGCCTACGAGCAGTACTTC.

The J gene is TRBJ1-3, the V gene TRBV27; D is unclear. The V gene's germline CDR1 is MNHEY and CDR2 SMNVEV (reference sequence). This CDR3 has 15 residues. Trimming removed 3 bases at V and 0 bases at J, with 9 bases between. The CDR3 nucleotides are TGTGCCAGCAGTTTCCGTCTCCACTCTGGAAACACCATATATTTT. It translates to CASSFRLHSGNTIYF.

This chain uses TRBV5-1 with TRBJ2-3; D is perhaps TRBD1 or TRBD2 (5 bases each). V lost 1 base, J lost 4 bases, and 7 bases lay in between. CDR3 size: 13 residues. The V gene's germline CDR1 is SGHRS and CDR2 YFSETQ. CDR3 sequence: CASSLSGPDTQYF. The CDR3 DNA is TGCGCCAGCAGCTTGTCGGGGCCAGATACGCAGTATTTT. The entire variable domain, with the rest obtained from reference TRBV5-1 and TRBJ2-3, is as follows: KAGVTQTPRYLIKTRGQQVTLSCSPISGHRSVSWYQQTPGQGLQFLFEYFSETQRNKGNFPGRFSGRQFSNSRSEMNVSTLELGDSALYLCASSLSGPDTQYFGPGTRLTVL.

The chain is built from TRBV6-6 and TRBJ1-1, with 7 bases identical to TRBD1. The CDR3 is 15 amino acids. CDR1 and CDR2 (germline): MNHNY, SVGAGI (reference sequence). V shed 5 bases, J shed 1 base, and the junction held 7 bases outside the gene matches. CDR3 DNA sequence: TGTGCCAGCAGTCCCGCAGGGGGGAAGAACACTGAAGCTTTCTTT. It translates to CASSPAGGKNTEAFF.

The rearrangement uses TRBV11-2 and TRBJ1-1; D uncertain. The V gene lost 1 base and the J gene lost 3 bases, with 6 bases spanning the gap. The CDR3 has 13 residues. From germline, CDR1 is SGHAT and CDR2 FQNNGV. CDR3 DNA: TGTGCCAGCAGCTTAGCTCTGTACACTGAAGCTTTCTTT. Amino acid sequence: CASSLALYTEAFF.

This chain connects TRBV28 to TRBJ1-2; TRBD1 agrees at 10 bases. The ends lost 3 bases at V and 12 bases at J; junction bases unmatched: 4. CDR3 length equals 12 residues. Germline V gives CDR1 MDHEN, CDR2 SYDVKM. DNA of the CDR3: TGTGCCAGCAGTTTGGGACAGGGGAAGGACACCTTC. This sequence encodes CASSLGQGKDTF.

This rearrangement joins TRBV10-3 to TRBJ1-1; D gene ambiguous. The germline gives CDR1 ENHRY, CDR2 SYGVKD. CDR3 length equals 11 residues. V was clipped by 6 bases and J by 1 base, with 3 bases between them. In nucleotides, the CDR3 is TGTGCCATCAGGAAGAACACTGAAGCTTTCTTT. Encoded protein: CAIRKNTEAFF.

This clone was seen once. This sequence joins TRBV30 and TRBJ1-5; TRBD1 is a possible D gene (5 bases). Trimming left V 3 bases short and J 0 bases short, with 15 bases between. Per germline, CDR1 GTSNPN and CDR2 SVGIG (reference sequence). CDR3 length: 16 residues. CDR3 DNA sequence: TGTGCCTGGAGGTTTAAGGACATCTATAGCAATCAGCCCCAGCATTTT. This codes for CAWRFKDIYSNQPQHF.

CDR3: CASSLAPYGYTF. Here the CDR3 DNA reads TGTGCCAGCAGCTTGGCCCCCTATGGCTACACCTTC. The chain recombines TRBV5-6 with TRBJ1-2; D call uncertain. This CDR3 comprises 12 residues. Deletions cut 0 bases from V and 4 bases from J, with 4 bases between. Germline values: CDR1 SGHDT, CDR2 YYEEEE.

The chain links TRBV5-4 to TRBJ2-7; TRBD2 matches 7 bases. Germline CDR1 and CDR2: SGHNT and YYREEE (reference sequence). The CDR3 has 13 residues. Germline trimming cut 1 base from V and 12 bases from J; bases unmatched to any gene: 10. The CDR3 loop reads CASSLSGTPGWYF. The CDR3, as DNA: TGTGCCAGCAGCTTGAGCGGGACGCCCGGCTGGTACTTC.